The source of this T cell receptor (beta chain) is a study of OX40 agonist ivuxolimab in advanced cancers. Study-level background: Previous treatment with anti-PD-1, anti-PD-L1 or anti-CTLA-4 therapy was allowed; approximately 40% had received some. Findings and caveats of the study: The specificity for antigen of the expanded peripheral T cells was not determined.

Of note for this clone: Its target is unknown.

Only in-frame clones appear in the TCRdb table, and some are missing; sequencing was by immunoSEQ multiplex PCR. The table records 65,000 to 95,000 clones, about 90% of them present only once. CDR3 size: 14 residues. Trimming removed 3 bases at V and 2 bases at J, with 8 bases between. The germline CDR1 and CDR2 sequences are SGDLS and YYNGEE. The chain has TRBV9 and TRBJ2-2; D is unclear. Specimen: CD4+ or CD8+ T cells sorted from blood, collected in a trial of the OX40 agonist ivuxolimab. This sequence was found in an adult with an advanced solid tumor such as melanoma, head and neck, liver or kidney cancer. CDR3 residues: CASSAPPNTGELFF. As DNA, the CDR3 is TGTGCCAGCAGCGCCCCCCCTAACACCGGGGAGCTGTTTTTT.